A selection of T cell receptor beta chains follows, all from one sample in a study of T cells in Graves' hyperthyroidism and ophthalmopathy. MiXCR, applied by TCRdb to the multiplex PCR reads, yields one record per CDR3 protein. This sample yields about 290,000 distinct CDR3 sequences, of which roughly 15% are seen a single time; 7.8% belongs to the top ten. The sample was blood. These receptors all stem from a woman younger than 45 with Graves' hyperthyroidism that later progressed to Graves' ophthalmopathy. Both conserved end residues are part of each CDR3. The order of the fields is D gene, J gene, clone size, V gene, CDR3 DNA, CDR3 protein. D genes are given only for firm matches. Clone size is given for some rows only: seen once, a few or many times, or a class if the clone is expanded.

>-|TRBJ2-3|-|TRBV15
TGTGCCACCAGCAGACTAACAGGGGGGGCCACAGATACGCAGTATTTT
CATSRLTGGATDTQYF
>-|TRBJ2-5|few|TRBV10-3
TGTGCCATCAGTGAGTCACCGCAACAAGAGACCCAGTACTTC
CAISESPQQETQYF
>TRBD1|TRBJ1-5|many|TRBV30
TGTGCCTGGAGTGAGGGACAGGTGAGGAATCAGCCCCAGCATTTT
CAWSEGQVRNQPQHF
>TRBD1|TRBJ1-1|many|TRBV7-9
TGTGCCAGCAGCCGTGGGACAGTCTCGAACACTGAAGCTTTCTTT
CASSRGTVSNTEAFF
>-|TRBJ1-2|many|TRBV30
TGTGCCTGGAGTGTACTCGAAGAAAGATATGGCTACACCTTC
CAWSVLEERYGYTF
>-|TRBJ2-2|many|TRBV10-3
TGTGCCATCAGTGAGAACTCTGGGGGCACCGGGGAGCTGTTTTTT
CAISENSGGTGELFF
>-|TRBJ1-2|many|TRBV7-8
TGTGCCAGCAGCGTCCAGGGGACTACCTATGGCTACACCTTC
CASSVQGTTYGYTF
>TRBD1|TRBJ2-7|many|TRBV27
TGTGCCAGCAGTTTGAGGCAGGGGGTAGACGAGCAGTACTTC
CASSLRQGVDEQYF
>-|TRBJ2-3|many|TRBV20-1
TGCAGTGCCCCCCCCGGGACTGGGCACCCCCCAGATACGCAGTATTTT
CSAPPGTGHPPDTQYF
>-|TRBJ2-3|many|TRBV3-1
TGTGCCAGCAGCCAAGATGTCCTAGAAGAGGCCGATACGCAGTATTTT
CASSQDVLEEADTQYF
>-|TRBJ1-1|-|TRBV12-3/TRBV12-4
TGTGCCAGCAGAGAAAGTAGTGGAGTGAACACTGAAGCTTTCTTT
CASRESSGVNTEAFF
>-|TRBJ2-3|-|TRBV5-1
TGCGCCAGCAGCAGGGCCTCAGGGGGGGAGGCAGATACGCAGTATTTT
CASSRASGGEADTQYF
>-|TRBJ1-4|many|TRBV18
TGTGCCAGCTCACCTACTACTGCAACTAATGAAAAACTGTTTTTT
CASSPTTATNEKLFF
>-|TRBJ1-1|-|TRBV12-3/TRBV12-4
TGTGCCAGCAGGGGGGGGGGGATCGGCACTGAAGCTTTCTTT
CASRGGGIGTEAFF
>-|TRBJ2-3|few|TRBV18
TGTGCCAGCTCACCACCCCCCAGGGGCCATCGGGATACGCAGTATTTT
CASSPPPRGHRDTQYF
>-|TRBJ1-1|many|TRBV6-1
TGTGCCACTCAGGGTTTGAAAGACACTGAAGCTTTCTTT
CATQGLKDTEAFF
>TRBD2|TRBJ2-7|many|TRBV20-1
TGCAGTGCTAGGCATAGTGGAGGGGCCTGGATAGCGGGAGTGGACTACGAGCAGTACTTC
CSARHSGGAWIAGVDYEQYF
>-|TRBJ2-7|many|TRBV3-1
TGTGCCAGCAGCCAAGGGCTGCAAACCTCCGAGCAGTACTTC
CASSQGLQTSEQYF
>TRBD1|TRBJ2-1|many|TRBV20-1
TGCAGTGCACCACAGGGGGCAGTTTTGGGGAATGAGCAGTTCTTC
CSAPQGAVLGNEQFF
>-|TRBJ2-5|many|TRBV5-1
TGCGCCAGCAGCCCGCGTGGGGGGATACAAGAGACCCAGTACTTC
CASSPRGGIQETQYF
>TRBD1|TRBJ2-5|many|TRBV24-1
TGTGCCACCAGTGATCCGGAGACAGGGGATGTAGAGACCCAGTACTTC
CATSDPETGDVETQYF
>-|TRBJ1-2|-|TRBV11-2
TGTGCCAGCAGCTCCCTCCAGACGGGGGATTCGAGCGGCTACACCTTC
CASSSLQTGDSSGYTF
>-|TRBJ2-2|many|TRBV5-1
TGCGCCAGCAGCTTGGTACAGGCGAACACCGGGGAGCTGTTTTTT
CASSLVQANTGELFF
>TRBD2|TRBJ2-1|many|TRBV7-2
TGTGCCAGCAGCTTGTGGACTAGCGGGAGTTATGAGCAGTTCTTC
CASSLWTSGSYEQFF
>TRBD2|TRBJ2-1|many|TRBV2
TGTGCCAGCAGTGAATTATCCCCTCTTAGCGGGAGCGAGCAGTTCTTC
CASSELSPLSGSEQFF
>-|TRBJ2-3|-|TRBV7-2
TGTGCCAGCAGTTCGGTTAGCAGCCAGGCCACGGGAATGGTAGATACGCAGTATTTT
CASSSVSSQATGMVDTQYF
>-|TRBJ2-5|many|TRBV11-2
TGTGCCAGCAGCCCCTTGACGGAAAAAGAGACCCAGTACTTC
CASSPLTEKETQYF
>-|TRBJ2-7|many|TRBV20-1
TGCAGTGCTGGACAGTCCTACGAGCAGTACTTC
CSAGQSYEQYF
>TRBD1|TRBJ1-2|-|TRBV3-1
TGTGCCAGCAGCCAAGGGGGAGGGGGCGGGAGCTATGGCTACACCTTC
CASSQGGGGGSYGYTF
>-|TRBJ2-7|many|TRBV11-2
TGTGCCAGCAGCTTAGATCCCGGGGCGCAGTACTTC
CASSLDPGAQYF
>-|TRBJ1-4|few|TRBV29-1
TGCAGCGGATTAGCAACTAATGAAAAACTGTTTTTT
CSGLATNEKLFF
>-|TRBJ2-7|many|TRBV15
TGTGCCACCAGCGCAGCCCCGGGAGAAGTATACGAGCAGTACTTC
CATSAAPGEVYEQYF
>-|TRBJ1-5|many|TRBV19
TGTGCCAGTAGTATAGGATACAGCAATCAGCCCCAGCATTTT
CASSIGYSNQPQHF